The 16 T cell receptor beta chains given below trace back to one sample, sequenced in a study of glioma-infiltrating T cells. Amplification of TCR alpha and beta CDR3 regions from RNA used iRepertoire nested multiplex PCR. Via MiXCR, TCRdb re-called the multiplex PCR reads, giving one row per CDR3 protein. Of approximately 100,000 distinct CDR3 sequences in the sample, around 28% were seen once. What was sequenced was glioma tissue, nonneoplastic brain tissue, or PBMCs (not recorded which). These receptors were obtained from a human donor with low-grade glioma or glioblastoma, undergoing nonglioma brain surgery, or in good health (not recorded which).

To note about this clonotype: A much bigger clone sits one base away, suggesting this may be a read error. The chain carries TRBV4-2 and TRBJ2-3; 9 bases align to TRBD1. CDR1 and CDR2 from the germline V gene are LGHNA and YNFKEQ. This CDR3 region has 15 residues. CDR3 loop: CASSFTGGSADTQCF. As DNA, the CDR3 is TGTGCCAGCAGCTTCACAGGGGGCTCTGCAGATACGCAGTGTTTT.

This clonotype showed up many times. This chain links TRBV6-1 with TRBJ2-7; D ambiguous. Germline assignment: CDR1 MNHNS and CDR2 SASEGT. The CDR3 has 14 residues. Trimming pared 5 bases from V and 3 bases from J, leaving 14 bases between. CDR3 loop: CASSSDWESYEQYF. The CDR3 DNA is TGTGCCAGCAGTTCCGACTGGGAAAGCTACGAGCAGTACTTC.

This clonotype was recorded many times. The V gene is TRBV3-1, the J gene TRBJ2-7; D might be TRBD2 (5 bases). Germline CDR1 reads LGHDT; CDR2 reads YNNKEL (reference sequence). This CDR3 has 14 residues. Trimming pared 1 base from V and 3 bases from J, leaving 10 bases between. The CDR3 loop is CASSQGPGIYEQYF. The CDR3 nucleotides are TGTGCCAGCAGCCAAGGCCCGGGGATCTACGAGCAGTACTTC.

This clonotype was seen ten or more times. The chain carries TRBV6-1 and TRBJ2-3; 10 bases fit TRBD2. CDR1 and CDR2 from the germline V gene are MNHNS and SASEGT. The CDR3 has 16 amino acids. Trimming at V came to 6 bases and at J to 9 bases, leaving 15 bases not matched to a gene. CDR3 bases: TGTGCCAGCAGGACGTCCAGCGGGGGGGAGATGGACACGCAGTATTTT. This gives the protein CASRTSSGGEMDTQYF.

The chain has TRBV20-1 and TRBJ2-3; D might be TRBD1 or TRBD2, each matching 5 bases. The V and J ends lost 3 bases and 2 bases respectively, with 18 bases between them. The germline V gene encodes CDR1 DFQATT and CDR2 SNEGSKA (reference sequence). CDR3 length: 16 residues. The CDR3 DNA reads TGCAGTGCTAGCCAATGGGGGAAACCGGCCACAGATACGCAGTATTTT. As protein: CSASQWGKPATDTQYF.

Comments on this clonotype: A much larger clone sits a single nucleotide away, making a read error possible. V gene TRBV6-1 combines with J gene TRBJ1-2; D is perhaps TRBD1 (5 bases). The germline V gene has CDR1 MNHNS and CDR2 SASEGT. This CDR3 contains 15 residues. CDR3 residues: CASSRTGTDSYGHTF. For the CDR3, the DNA is TGTGCCAGCAGTCGAACCGGGACCGACTCATATGGCCACACCTTC.

The chain couples TRBV29-1 to TRBJ2-1, with no clear D. Germline V gene data show CDR1 as SQVTM and CDR2 as ANQGSEA. V lost 7 bases, J lost 15 bases, and 28 bases lay in between. The CDR3 has 14 residues. CDR3 residues: CSASGSNPVNAPFF. The DNA of the CDR3 is TGCAGCGCGTCCGGGTCAAATCCGGTGAATGCGCCGTTCTTC.

This clonotype was counted ten times or more. The chain carries TRBV6-1 and TRBJ2-3; 7 bases fit TRBD2. The CDR3 is 17 amino acids. With 4 bases clipped from V and 0 bases from J, the junction kept 10 bases outside the gene matches. Germline CDR1 reads MNHNS; CDR2 reads SASEGT. This CDR3 is CASSGTSQTLSTDTQYF. In nucleotides, the CDR3 is TGTGCCAGCAGTGGGACTAGTCAGACGTTAAGCACAGATACGCAGTATTTT.

The genes are TRBV29-1 and TRBJ1-2; the D gene is possibly TRBD1 (5 bases). Germline CDR1 SQVTM, CDR2 ANQGSEA. The V gene lost 2 bases and the J gene lost 6 bases, with 13 bases spanning the gap. The CDR3 is 13 residues long. DNA of the CDR3: TGCAGCGTTGAACTGGGGACGGACAATGGCTACACCTTC. Its protein product is CSVELGTDNGYTF.

This clonotype was seen at least ten times. The rearrangement links TRBV4-2 to TRBJ2-3; D is perhaps TRBD1 (6 bases). The CDR3 is 15 residues long. Trimming took 2 bases from V and 0 from J, leaving 9 bases between them. Germline V gene data show CDR1 as LGHNA and CDR2 as YNFKEQ. CDR3 protein: CASSQRTASTDTQYF. The CDR3 DNA reads as TGTGCCAGCAGCCAACGGACAGCTAGCACAGATACGCAGTATTTT.

This clonotype was seen many times. This chain links TRBV6-1 with TRBJ2-5; D tentatively fits TRBD1 or TRBD2 (5 bases each). V lost 2 bases to trimming and J lost 5 bases, with 24 bases between them. This CDR3 contains 18 residues. Germline CDR1 reads MNHNS; CDR2 reads SASEGT. The CDR3 DNA is TGTGCCAGCAGTGAAAGGGCGCACGGGACCGCGGCCCAGGAGACCCAGTACTTC. Translation gives CASSERAHGTAAQETQYF.

The CDR3 region has the DNA TGTGCCACCAGCCGGGGACAGAAAACTGAAGCTTTCTTT. Amino acid sequence: CATSRGQKTEAFF. J is TRBJ1-1 and V is TRBV24-1, with 7 bases lining up with TRBD1. The germline gives CDR1 KGHDR, CDR2 SFDVKD. This CDR3 has 13 residues. Germline trimming cut 7 bases from V and 5 bases from J; bases unmatched to any gene: 6.

The chain uses TRBV7-9 and TRBJ2-1, with D tentatively TRBD2 (6 bases). Germline CDR1 reads SEHNR; CDR2 reads FQNEAQ (reference sequence). The CDR3 extends over 14 amino acids. The V and J ends lost 5 bases and 3 bases respectively, with 11 bases between them. CDR3 in amino acids: CASSLGGLYNEQFF. The CDR3 DNA reads as TGTGCCAGCAGCCTGGGAGGCCTCTACAATGAGCAGTTCTTC.

This clonotype came up a few times. The chain employs TRBV12-3 or TRBV12-4 and TRBJ1-6; possibly TRBD1 for D (5 bases). Between the trimmed V and J ends, which lost 3 bases and 9 bases, there was a span of 12 bases. The CDR3 extends over 14 amino acids. The CDR3, as DNA: TGTGCCAGCAGTTTCGCGACAGAGGCTTCACCCCTCCACTTT. It translates to CASSFATEASPLHF.

This clonotype has more than one count but fewer than ten. The J gene is TRBJ2-6, the V gene TRBV7-3; D unresolved. The CDR3 totals 15 residues. V was trimmed by 0 bases and J by 7 bases, leaving 10 bases between them. Germline CDR1 is SGHTA and CDR2 is FQGTGA. The CDR3 DNA follows: TGTGCCAGCAGCTTAACTTTCGCAGGAGCCAACGTCCTGACTTTC. Translation gives CASSLTFAGANVLTF. Filled out from reference TRBV7-3 and TRBJ2-6, the complete variable domain reads GAGVSQTPSNKVTEKGKYVELRCDPISGHTALYWYRQSLGQGPEFLIYFQGTGAADDSGLPNDRFFAVRPEGSVSTLKIQRTERGDSAVYLCASSLTFAGANVLTFGAGSRLTVL.

Concerning this clonotype: A single base separates this from a much larger clone, so it may be a read error. V usage is TRBV7-2 and J usage is TRBJ1-5; possibly TRBD1 for D (5 bases). The germline CDR1 and CDR2 sequences are SGHTA and FQGNSA. V dropped 5 bases and J dropped 5 bases, with 10 bases sitting between them. The length of the CDR3 is 13 residues. This chain's CDR3 is CASSTGGDQPQHF. The DNA of the CDR3 is TGTGCCAGCAGCACCGGGGGGGATCAGCCCCAGCATTTT.